This is a list of T cell receptor beta chains from one sample in a study of cytomegalovirus exposure and HLA in healthy donors. TCRdb's copy holds only in-frame clones and misses some; the assay was immunoSEQ multiplex PCR. The sample consists of some 120,000 clones, about 78% of them appearing once. The specimen sequenced was PBMCs. These receptors were taken from a female donor in good health and CMV-seronegative. The CDR3 runs from the conserved cysteine through the conserved F or W. D genes are given only for firm matches. Where a row states a size, it is once, few, many or the class of an expanded clone; other rows omit it.

V gene: TRBV7-2
J gene: TRBJ2-3
D gene: TRBD1
clone size: NA
CDR3 protein: CASSKWTGRGTDTQYF
CDR3 DNA: TGTGCTAGCAGCAAATGGACAGGGCGGGGCACAGATACGCAGTATTTT

V gene: TRBV5-1
J gene: TRBJ1-1
D gene: NA
clone size: NA
CDR3 protein: CASRGGGITEAFF
CDR3 DNA: TGCGCCAGCAGGGGGGGTGGCATCACTGAAGCTTTCTTT

V gene: TRBV28
J gene: TRBJ1-2
D gene: TRBD1
clone size: NA
CDR3 protein: CASSDRGRSDYGYTF
CDR3 DNA: TGTGCCAGCAGCGACAGGGGGCGAAGCGACTATGGCTACACCTTC

V gene: TRBV5-1
J gene: TRBJ2-3
D gene: TRBD2
clone size: NA
CDR3 protein: CASSLSGTSGVTDTQYF
CDR3 DNA: TGCGCCAGCAGCCTCTCCGGGACTAGCGGGGTGACAGATACGCAGTATTTT

V gene: TRBV7-3
J gene: TRBJ2-5
D gene: NA
clone size: NA
CDR3 protein: CASSLAGRGETQYF
CDR3 DNA: TGTGCCAGCAGCTTAGCCGGGAGAGGAGAGACCCAGTACTTC

V gene: TRBV6-1
J gene: TRBJ2-5
D gene: NA
clone size: NA
CDR3 protein: CASSNSEGQTQYF
CDR3 DNA: TGTGCCAGCAGTAATAGTGAGGGCCAGACCCAGTACTTC

V gene: TRBV15
J gene: TRBJ1-2
D gene: TRBD1
clone size: NA
CDR3 protein: CATSRFSGGSSGYTF
CDR3 DNA: TGTGCCACCAGCAGATTCTCAGGGGGATCTTCTGGCTACACCTTC

V gene: TRBV25-1
J gene: TRBJ1-4
D gene: NA
clone size: few
CDR3 protein: CASSSAGVGEKLFF
CDR3 DNA: TGTGCCAGCAGTTCTGCAGGGGTTGGTGAAAAACTGTTTTTT

V gene: TRBV13
J gene: TRBJ2-7
D gene: TRBD2
clone size: NA
CDR3 protein: CASSSGLPGNEQYF
CDR3 DNA: TGTGCCAGCAGCTCGGGACTACCTGGTAACGAGCAGTACTTC

V gene: TRBV19
J gene: TRBJ1-2
D gene: TRBD1
clone size: NA
CDR3 protein: CASSIRDRGNYGYTF
CDR3 DNA: TGTGCCAGTAGTATTCGGGACAGGGGGAACTATGGCTACACCTTC

V gene: TRBV18
J gene: TRBJ2-4
D gene: TRBD1
clone size: few
CDR3 protein: CASSPIGPDRGPAKNIQYF
CDR3 DNA: TGTGCCAGCTCACCGATCGGACCTGACAGGGGGCCCGCCAAAAACATTCAGTACTTC

V gene: TRBV18
J gene: TRBJ2-3
D gene: TRBD1
clone size: NA
CDR3 protein: CASSSGTGGTDTQYF
CDR3 DNA: TGTGCCAGCTCGTCCGGGACAGGGGGAACAGATACGCAGTATTTT

V gene: TRBV5-1
J gene: TRBJ2-7
D gene: TRBD1
clone size: NA
CDR3 protein: CASGDRVAPYEQYF
CDR3 DNA: TGCGCCAGCGGGGACAGGGTGGCCCCCTACGAGCAGTACTTC

V gene: TRBV10-2
J gene: TRBJ2-1
D gene: TRBD2
clone size: NA
CDR3 protein: CASTGLAGNRDNEQFF
CDR3 DNA: TGCGCCAGCACGGGACTAGCGGGGAATCGGGACAATGAGCAGTTCTTC

V gene: TRBV4-1
J gene: TRBJ2-6
D gene: TRBD2
clone size: NA
CDR3 protein: CASSPVFSGRAGGANVLTF
CDR3 DNA: TGCGCCAGCAGCCCGGTCTTCAGCGGGAGGGCCGGTGGGGCCAACGTCCTGACTTTC

V gene: TRBV5-1
J gene: TRBJ2-5
D gene: TRBD1
clone size: few
CDR3 protein: CASSRDSQETQYF
CDR3 DNA: TGCGCCAGCAGCCGGGACAGCCAAGAGACCCAGTACTTC

V gene: TRBV6-1
J gene: TRBJ1-6
D gene: TRBD1
clone size: NA
CDR3 protein: CASSGGTGENSPLHF
CDR3 DNA: TGTGCCAGCAGTGGCGGGACAGGGGAAAATTCACCCCTCCACTTT